This record covers a single T cell receptor (beta chain). This may be a read error, as it is one base from a much larger clone. Primed by a sample-barcoded 5' primer and a J-beta primer mix, a second PCR proceeded for about 6 to 12 cycles. Each sample yielded at least 2.5 million CDR3-containing paired-end reads. TCRdb re-derived calls from the 5' RACE reads in MiXCR, one entry per CDR3 protein. The sample shows fewer than 2,000,000 distinct CDR3 sequences, 34% of them seen only once. These data originate in a study of blood T cells in healthy people across ages. Between the trimmed V and J ends, which lost 6 bases and 9 bases, there was a span of 12 bases. There are 11 residues in the CDR3. CDR1 is DFQATT, CDR2 SNEGSKA, per germline (reference sequence).

Material for sequencing was blood. This receptor was identified in a woman aged 25 to 39 in good health. V and J are TRBV20-1 and TRBJ2-1; the D is unclear. The CDR3 DNA reads as TGCAGTGCCGGTAGTGTTGGTGAGCAGTTCTTC. Amino acid sequence: CSAGSVGEQFF.